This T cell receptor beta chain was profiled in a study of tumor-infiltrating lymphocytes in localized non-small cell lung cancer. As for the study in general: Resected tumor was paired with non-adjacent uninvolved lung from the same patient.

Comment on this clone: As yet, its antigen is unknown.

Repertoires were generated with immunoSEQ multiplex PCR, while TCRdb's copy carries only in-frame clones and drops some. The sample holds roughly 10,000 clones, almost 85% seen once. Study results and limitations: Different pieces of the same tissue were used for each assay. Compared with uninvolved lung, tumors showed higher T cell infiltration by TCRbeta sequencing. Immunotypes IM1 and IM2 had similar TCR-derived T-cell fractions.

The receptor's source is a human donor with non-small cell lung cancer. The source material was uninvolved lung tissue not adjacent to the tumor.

CDR3 DNA: TGTGCCAGCATCTCTAATTGGGTTATGGGGTACGAGCAGTACTTC. This encodes CASISNWVMGYEQYF. The V and J genes are TRBV28 and TRBJ2-7; D remains unclear. Germline-derived CDR1 and CDR2 are MDHEN and SYDVKM. Deletions cut 7 bases from V and 4 bases from J, with 20 bases between. This CDR3 comprises 15 residues. The full variable domain, completed using reference TRBV28 and TRBJ2-7, is DVKVTQSSRYLVKRTGEKVFLECVQDMDHENMFWYRQDPGLGLRLIYFSYDVKMKEKGDIPEGYSVSREKKERFSLILESASTNQTSMYLCASISNWVMGYEQYFGPGTRLTVT.